The 3 T cell receptor beta chains presented below share a single source sample, sequenced in a study of early T cells in non-severe SARS-CoV-2 infection. Each CDR3 protein gets one entry after TCRdb re-called the 5' RACE reads with MiXCR. Of approximately 120,000 distinct CDR3 sequences in the sample, around 14% were seen once. The sample comprised whole blood. These receptors came from an adult who was a healthcare worker with PCR-confirmed SARS-CoV-2 infection or an uninfected control (not recorded which).

The chain uses TRBV7-9 and TRBJ2-7; D is undetermined. This CDR3 is built from 12 residues. Germline V CDR1 and CDR2: SEHNR, FQNEAQ (reference sequence). V was pared by 5 bases and J by 6 bases, with 11 bases between. CDR3 loop: CASSPQATEQYF. CDR3 nucleotides: TGTGCCAGCAGCCCGCAGGCTACCGAGCAGTACTTC.

The chain couples TRBV9 to TRBJ2-3; 7 bases align to TRBD1. Germline lookup yields CDR1 SGDLS and CDR2 YYNGEE. The CDR3 is 16 residues long. V lost 0 bases and J lost 2; bases outside the gene matches: 6. Written as DNA, the CDR3 is TGTGCCAGCAGCGTAGACAGGGGCCCGATCACAGATACGCAGTATTTT. Translated: CASSVDRGPITDTQYF. Supplemented by reference TRBV9 and TRBJ2-3, the full variable domain reads DSGVTQTPKHLITATGQRVTLRCSPRSGDLSVYWYQQSLDQGLQFLIQYYNGEERAKGNILERFSAQQFPDLHSELNLSSLELGDSALYFCASSVDRGPITDTQYFGPGTRLTVL.

V and J are TRBV3-1 and TRBJ1-1; D not certain. Trimming left V 2 bases short and J 5 bases short, with 12 bases between. The V gene's germline CDR1 is LGHDT and CDR2 YNNKEL (reference sequence). The CDR3 extends over 14 amino acids. This CDR3 reads CASSQLEGRTEAFF. The CDR3 coding sequence is TGTGCCAGCAGCCAACTCGAGGGTAGGACTGAAGCTTTCTTT.